These T cell receptor beta chains were read from a single sample in a study of T cell responses to AZD1222 COVID-19 vaccine. TCRdb's copy holds only in-frame clones and misses some; the assay was immunoSEQ multiplex PCR. The sample records around 150,000 clones, 75% to 90% being singletons. The material was peripheral blood, obtained on day 0 of AZD1222 vaccination. The receptors originated from an adult in good health. Both conserved end residues are part of each CDR3. D genes are given only for firm matches. Clone size is given for some rows only: seen once, a few or many times, or a class if the clone is expanded.

v_call	d_call	clone_size	j_call	cdr3_nt	cdr3_aa
TRBV7-2	.	.	TRBJ1-2	TGTGCCAGCAGCTTGTCAGAGGAAGGCTACACCTTC	CASSLSEEGYTF
TRBV27	.	.	TRBJ1-6	TGTGCCAGCGGCCCCAAAGGGCTAGGTGGGGCCCTCCACTTT	CASGPKGLGGALHF
TRBV7-2	.	.	TRBJ2-7	TGTGCCAGCAGCTTGAGCCTAGCGCTCTCCTACGAGCAGTACTTC	CASSLSLALSYEQYF
TRBV18	.	few	TRBJ1-6	TGTGCCAGCTCCCACTACTCCGGGAGCTCCTATAATTCACCCCTCCACTTT	CASSHYSGSSYNSPLHF
TRBV4-1	TRBD1	.	TRBJ1-4	TGCGCCAGCAGCCAAGAGGACGGACAGGGGGCTCTAAGTGAAAAACTGTTTTTT	CASSQEDGQGALSEKLFF
TRBV5-4	.	.	TRBJ1-3	TGTGCCAGCAGCACCCGGGGGTCGGGAAACACCATATATTTT	CASSTRGSGNTIYF
TRBV19	.	once	TRBJ1-5	TGTGCCAGTAGTTCATCTGGGGGGCCGAGCAATCAGCCCCAGCATTTT	CASSSSGGPSNQPQHF
TRBV28	TRBD1	.	TRBJ2-7	TGTGCCAGCAGTACTCCCTGGGGACAGAACTACGAGCAGTACTTC	CASSTPWGQNYEQYF
TRBV5-1	.	.	TRBJ1-4	TGCGCCAGCAGCTTGGGGACCGCAACTAATGAAAAACTGTTTTTT	CASSLGTATNEKLFF
TRBV10-1	.	few	TRBJ1-2	TGCGCCAGCAGTGAGACGGGGACACCGCCTGGCTATGGCTACACCTTC	CASSETGTPPGYGYTF